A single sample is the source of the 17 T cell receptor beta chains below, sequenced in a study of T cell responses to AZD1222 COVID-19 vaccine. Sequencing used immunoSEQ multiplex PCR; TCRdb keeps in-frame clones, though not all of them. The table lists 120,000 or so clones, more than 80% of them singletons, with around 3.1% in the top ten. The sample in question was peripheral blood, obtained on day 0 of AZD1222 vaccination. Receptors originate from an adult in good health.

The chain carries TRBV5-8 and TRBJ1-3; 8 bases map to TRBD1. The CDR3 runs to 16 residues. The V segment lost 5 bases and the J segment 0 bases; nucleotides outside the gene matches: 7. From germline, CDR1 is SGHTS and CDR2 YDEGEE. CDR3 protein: CASSPLQGVSGNTIYF. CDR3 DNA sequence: TGTGCCAGCAGTCCCTTACAGGGGGTCTCTGGAAACACCATATATTTT.

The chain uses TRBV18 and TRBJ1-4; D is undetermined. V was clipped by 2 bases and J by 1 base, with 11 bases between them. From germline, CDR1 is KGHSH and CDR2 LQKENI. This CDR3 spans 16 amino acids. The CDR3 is CASSPSQAQTNEKLFF. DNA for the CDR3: TGTGCCAGCTCACCAAGCCAGGCCCAAACTAATGAAAAACTGTTTTTT.

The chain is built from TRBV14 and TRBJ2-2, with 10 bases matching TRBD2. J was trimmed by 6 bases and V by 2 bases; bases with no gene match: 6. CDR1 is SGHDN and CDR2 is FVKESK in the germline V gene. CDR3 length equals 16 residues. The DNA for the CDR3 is TGTGCCAGCAGCCAACAGCGGGGGGGCCTCCCCGGGGAGCTGTTTTTT. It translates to CASSQQRGGLPGELFF.

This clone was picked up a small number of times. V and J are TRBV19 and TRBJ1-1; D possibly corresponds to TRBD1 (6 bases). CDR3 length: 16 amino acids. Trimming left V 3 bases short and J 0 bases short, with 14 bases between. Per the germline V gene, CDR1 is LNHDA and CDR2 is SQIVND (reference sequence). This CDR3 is CASSMRLGALNTEAFF. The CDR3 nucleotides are TGTGCCAGTAGTATGAGGTTGGGGGCCTTGAACACTGAAGCTTTCTTT.

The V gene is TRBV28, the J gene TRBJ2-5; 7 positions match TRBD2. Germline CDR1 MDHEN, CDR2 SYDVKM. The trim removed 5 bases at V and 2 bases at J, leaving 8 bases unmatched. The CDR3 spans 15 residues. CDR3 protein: CASSALGEGQETQYF. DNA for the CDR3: TGTGCCAGCAGTGCCCTCGGGGAGGGGCAAGAGACCCAGTACTTC.

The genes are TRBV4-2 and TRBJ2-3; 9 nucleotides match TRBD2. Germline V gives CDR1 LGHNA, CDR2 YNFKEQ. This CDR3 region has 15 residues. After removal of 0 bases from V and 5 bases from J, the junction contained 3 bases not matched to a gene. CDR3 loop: CASSQDRAGGDTQYF. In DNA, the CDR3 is TGTGCCAGCAGCCAAGATAGAGCGGGAGGAGATACGCAGTATTTT.

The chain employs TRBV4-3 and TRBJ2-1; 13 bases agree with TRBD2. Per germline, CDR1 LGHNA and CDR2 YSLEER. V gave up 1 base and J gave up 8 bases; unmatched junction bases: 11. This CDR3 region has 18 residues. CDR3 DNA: TGCGCCAGCAGCCAAGCTATACTAGCGGGGGGGCGGATCGATGAGCAGTTCTTC. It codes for CASSQAILAGGRIDEQFF.

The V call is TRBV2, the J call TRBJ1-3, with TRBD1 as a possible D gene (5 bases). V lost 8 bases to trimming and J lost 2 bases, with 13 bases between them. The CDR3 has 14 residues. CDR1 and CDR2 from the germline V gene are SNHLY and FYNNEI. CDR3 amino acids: CASGGEITGNTIYF. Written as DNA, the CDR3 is TGTGCCAGCGGGGGGGAGATTACTGGAAACACCATATATTTT.

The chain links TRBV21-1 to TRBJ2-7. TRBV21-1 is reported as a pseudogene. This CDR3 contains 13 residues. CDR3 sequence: CAMTRGSPYEQYF. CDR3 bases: TGTGCCATGACGCGTGGATCTCCCTACGAGCAGTACTTC.

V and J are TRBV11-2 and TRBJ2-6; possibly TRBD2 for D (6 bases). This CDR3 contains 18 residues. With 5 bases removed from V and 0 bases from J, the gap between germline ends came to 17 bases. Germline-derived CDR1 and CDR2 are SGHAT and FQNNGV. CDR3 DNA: TGTGCCAGCAGCCGCGTGGGGCGGGGTCGCTCTGGGGCCAACGTCCTGACTTTC. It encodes CASSRVGRGRSGANVLTF.

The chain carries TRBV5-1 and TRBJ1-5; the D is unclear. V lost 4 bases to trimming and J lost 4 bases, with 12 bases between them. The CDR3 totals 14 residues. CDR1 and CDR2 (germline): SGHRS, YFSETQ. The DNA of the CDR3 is TGCGCCAGCAGCCCCGAGAGCGTAAATCAGCCCCAGCATTTT. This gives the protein CASSPESVNQPQHF.

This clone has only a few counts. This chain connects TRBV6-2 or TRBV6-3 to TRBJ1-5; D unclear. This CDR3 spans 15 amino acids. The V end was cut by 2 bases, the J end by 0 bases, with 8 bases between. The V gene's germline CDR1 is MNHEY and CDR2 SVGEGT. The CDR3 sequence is CASSYGVDSNQPQHF. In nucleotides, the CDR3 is TGTGCCAGCAGTTACGGGGTTGATAGCAATCAGCCCCAGCATTTT.

The CDR3 DNA reads as TGTGCCAGCACCACTACGGGACAGTCTACCTATGGCTACACCTTC. It is translated as CASTTTGQSTYGYTF. The rearrangement links TRBV3-1 (or the pseudogene TRBV3-2) to TRBJ1-2, with 7 nucleotides matching TRBD1. CDR1 and CDR2 (germline): LGHDT, YNNKEL (reference sequence). The CDR3 is 15 residues long. J lost 4 bases, V lost 7 bases, and 12 bases had no gene match.

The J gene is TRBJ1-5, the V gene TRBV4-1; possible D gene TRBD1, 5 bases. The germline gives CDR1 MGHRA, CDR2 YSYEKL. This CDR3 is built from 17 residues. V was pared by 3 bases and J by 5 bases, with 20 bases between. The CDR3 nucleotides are TGCGCCAGCAGCCATCCACCGGGACCCCTTGACGATCAGCCCCAGCATTTT. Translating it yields CASSHPPGPLDDQPQHF.

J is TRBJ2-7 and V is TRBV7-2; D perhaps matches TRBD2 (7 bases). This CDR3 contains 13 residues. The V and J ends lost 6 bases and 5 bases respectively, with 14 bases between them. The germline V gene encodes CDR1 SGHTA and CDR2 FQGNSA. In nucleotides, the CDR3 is TGTGCCAGCAGACCAAAGGGGGGGCACGAGCAGTACTTC. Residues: CASRPKGGHEQYF. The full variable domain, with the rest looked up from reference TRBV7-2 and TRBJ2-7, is GAGVSQSPSNKVTEKGKDVELRCDPISGHTALYWYRQSLGQGLEFLIYFQGNSAPDKSGLPSDRFSAERTGGSVSTLTIQRTQQEDSAVYLCASRPKGGHEQYFGPGTRLTVT.

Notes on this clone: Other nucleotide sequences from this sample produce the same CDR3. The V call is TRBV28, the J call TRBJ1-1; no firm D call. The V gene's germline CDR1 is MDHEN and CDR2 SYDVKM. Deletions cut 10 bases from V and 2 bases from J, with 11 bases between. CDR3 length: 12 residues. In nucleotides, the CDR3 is TGTGCCACCGGACCCCTCAACACTGAAGCTTTCTTT. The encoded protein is CATGPLNTEAFF.

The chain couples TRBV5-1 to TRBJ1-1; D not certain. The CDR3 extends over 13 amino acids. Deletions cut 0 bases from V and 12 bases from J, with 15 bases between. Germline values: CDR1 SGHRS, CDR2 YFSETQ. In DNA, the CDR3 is TGCGCCAGCAGCTTGGACGCCGTTCTCGGCCCTTTCTTT. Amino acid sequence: CASSLDAVLGPFF.